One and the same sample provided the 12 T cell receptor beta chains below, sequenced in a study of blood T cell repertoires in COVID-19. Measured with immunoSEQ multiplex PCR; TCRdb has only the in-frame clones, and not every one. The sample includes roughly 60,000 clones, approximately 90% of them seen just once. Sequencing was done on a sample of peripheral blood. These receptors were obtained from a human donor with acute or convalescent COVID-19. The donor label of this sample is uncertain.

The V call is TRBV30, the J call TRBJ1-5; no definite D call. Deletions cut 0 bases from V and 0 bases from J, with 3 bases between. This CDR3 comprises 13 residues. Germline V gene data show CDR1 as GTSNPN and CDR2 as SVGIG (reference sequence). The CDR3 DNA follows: TGTGCCTGGAGTGTCCTTAGCAATCAGCCCCAGCATTTT. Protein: CAWSVLSNQPQHF.

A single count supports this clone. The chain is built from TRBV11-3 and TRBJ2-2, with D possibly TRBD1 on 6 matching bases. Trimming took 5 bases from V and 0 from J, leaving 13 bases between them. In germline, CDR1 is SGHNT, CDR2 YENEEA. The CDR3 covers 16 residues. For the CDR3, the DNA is TGTGCCAGCAGCAAAGTGACAGGCCCGAACACCGGGGAGCTGTTTTTT. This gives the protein CASSKVTGPNTGELFF.

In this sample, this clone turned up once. Here the CDR3 reads CASRPGPGGNYNEQFF. The CDR3 DNA sequence: TGTGCCAGCAGACCCGGGCCAGGGGGTAATTACAATGAGCAGTTCTTC. The chain employs TRBV11-2 and TRBJ2-1, with 7 bases identical to TRBD1. The CDR3 is made up of 16 amino acids. The V gene end was trimmed by 6 bases and the J gene end by 4 bases; junction bases not matched to a gene: 12. Germline V lookup: CDR1 SGHAT, CDR2 FQNNGV.

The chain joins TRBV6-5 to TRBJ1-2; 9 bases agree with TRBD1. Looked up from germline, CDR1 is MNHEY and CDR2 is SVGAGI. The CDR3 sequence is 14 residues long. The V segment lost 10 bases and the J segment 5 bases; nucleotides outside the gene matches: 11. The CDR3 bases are TGTGCCACTCAGGACAGGGGAAGGAGTTATGGCTACACCTTC. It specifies CATQDRGRSYGYTF.

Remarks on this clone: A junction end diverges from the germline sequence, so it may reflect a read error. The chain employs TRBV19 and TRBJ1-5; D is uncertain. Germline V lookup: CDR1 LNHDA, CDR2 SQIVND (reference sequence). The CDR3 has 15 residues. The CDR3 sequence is CASRIGQDSNQPQHF. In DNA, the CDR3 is TGTGCCAGTAGGATAGGGCAGGATAGCAATCAGCCCCAGCATTTT.

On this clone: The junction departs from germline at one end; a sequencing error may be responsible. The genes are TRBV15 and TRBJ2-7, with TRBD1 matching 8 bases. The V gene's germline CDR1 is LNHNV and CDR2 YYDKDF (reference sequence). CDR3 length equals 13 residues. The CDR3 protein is CATRRDRGGEQYF. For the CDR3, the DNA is TGTGCCACCAGGAGAGACAGGGGTGGCGAGCAGTACTTC.

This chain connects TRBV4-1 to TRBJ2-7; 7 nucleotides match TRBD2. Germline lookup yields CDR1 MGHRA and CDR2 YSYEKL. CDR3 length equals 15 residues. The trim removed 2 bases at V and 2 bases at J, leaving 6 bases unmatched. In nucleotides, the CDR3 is TGCGCCAGCAGCCAATCCAGGGAGGGACCCTACGAGCAGTACTTC. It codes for CASSQSREGPYEQYF.

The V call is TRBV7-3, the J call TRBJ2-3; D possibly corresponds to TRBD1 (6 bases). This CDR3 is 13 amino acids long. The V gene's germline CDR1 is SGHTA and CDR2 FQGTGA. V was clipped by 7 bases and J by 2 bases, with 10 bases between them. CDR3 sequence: CASMGQNTDTQYF. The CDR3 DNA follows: TGTGCCAGCATGGGACAAAACACAGATACGCAGTATTTT.

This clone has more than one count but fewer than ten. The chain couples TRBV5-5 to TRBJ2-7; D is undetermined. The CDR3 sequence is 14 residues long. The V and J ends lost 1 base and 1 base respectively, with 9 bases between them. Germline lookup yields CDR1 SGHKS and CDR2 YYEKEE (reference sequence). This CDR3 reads CASSLRSDSYEQYV. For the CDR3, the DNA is TGTGCCAGCAGCTTGAGGAGTGATTCCTACGAGCAGTACGTC.

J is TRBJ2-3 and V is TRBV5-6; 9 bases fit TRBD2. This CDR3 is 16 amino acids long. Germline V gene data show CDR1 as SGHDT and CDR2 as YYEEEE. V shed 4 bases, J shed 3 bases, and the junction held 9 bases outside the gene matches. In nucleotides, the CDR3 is TGTGCCAGCAGCGAGTTAGCGGGAGCGGTTACAGATACGCAGTATTTT. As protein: CASSELAGAVTDTQYF.

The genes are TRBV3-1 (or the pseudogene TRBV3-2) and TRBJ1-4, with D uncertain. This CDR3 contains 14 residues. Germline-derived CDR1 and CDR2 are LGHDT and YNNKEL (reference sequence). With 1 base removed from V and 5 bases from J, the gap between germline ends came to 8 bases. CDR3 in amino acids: CASSQGLRNEKLFF. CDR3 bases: TGTGCCAGCAGCCAAGGACTGCGGAATGAAAAACTGTTTTTT.

CDR3 nucleotide sequence: TGTGCCAGCAGCTTAGCCTCTTCCCACAATGAGCAGTTCTTC. As protein: CASSLASSHNEQFF. The chain is built from TRBV7-8 and TRBJ2-1; the D is unclear. The germline V gene encodes CDR1 SGHVS and CDR2 FQNEAQ. Trimming shortened V by 0 bases and J by 5 bases, and 8 bases separated the two germline ends. CDR3 length equals 14 residues.